The following is a T cell receptor (beta chain) sequence with its context. The source of the sample is a study of T cells in narcolepsy. The data were produced by immunoSEQ multiplex PCR, yet TCRdb's version contains in-frame clones alone and is incomplete. The repertoire includes 27,000 or so clones, around 82% of them detected once, and under 1.3% sits in the top ten. Germline assignment: CDR1 WNHNN and CDR2 SYGVQD (reference sequence). The CDR3 spans 14 residues. The ends were cut back, 3 bases at V and 4 bases at J, with 12 bases in the middle. The sequencing sample was made of CD45RA- memory CD4+ T cells from PBMCs. V usage is TRBV10-1 and J usage is TRBJ2-5, with D possibly called TRBD1 or TRBD2 (6 bases each). This clonotype was sampled from a human donor with narcolepsy. The CDR3 spells CASSDGGRSETQYF. The CDR3 nucleotides are TGCGCCAGCAGTGATGGGGGGCGTTCAGAGACCCAGTACTTC.